This T cell receptor (beta chain) was obtained from a study of cytomegalovirus exposure and HLA in healthy donors. The primer mix had 60 Vbeta and 13 Jbeta primers. Assay used: immunoSEQ multiplex PCR; TCRdb lists only in-frame clones, some missing. The data hold under 150,000 clones, with around 86% observed a single time. The V gene's germline CDR1 is SEHNR and CDR2 FQNEAQ (reference sequence). The V gene lost 1 base and the J gene lost 8 bases, with 14 bases spanning the gap. The CDR3 consists of 14 residues. The receptor comes from a woman aged 30 to 39 in good health and CMV-seronegative. The J gene is TRBJ1-2, the V gene TRBV7-9; unclear D gene. Source material: PBMCs. The CDR3 spells CASSLDSTLGGYTF. In DNA, the CDR3 is TGTGCCAGCAGCTTAGATAGCACCCTTGGGGGCTACACCTTC. The whole variable domain, remainder taken from reference TRBV7-9 and TRBJ1-2, is DTGVSQNPRHKITKRGQNVTFRCDPISEHNRLYWYRQTLGQGPEFLTYFQNEAQLEKSRLLSDRFSAERPKGSFSTLEIQRTEQGDSAMYLCASSLDSTLGGYTFGSGTRLTVV.